The rows below give T cell receptor beta chains drawn from one sample of a study of vaccination effects on CD4 cells after COVID-19. These receptors have no identified antigens. The repertoire was sequenced with immunoSEQ multiplex PCR; TCRdb's copy has only in-frame clones and lacks some. This table has about 54,000 clones, 70% appearing once. The sequenced sample was CD4+ T cells from PBMCs cultured with SARS-CoV-2 spike peptides, obtained before COVID-19 vaccination. These receptors were collected from a human donor who received a COVID-19 vaccine. The conserved cysteine and the conserved F or W are not part of the CDR3 here. Each record gives: J gene, clone size, V gene, CDR3 protein. Size tells how often a clone was seen (once, few, many) or the class of an expanded clone, and some rows leave it out.

>TRBJ2-2|NA|TRBV6-5
ATRSGAGDTGELF
>TRBJ1-1|few|TRBV5-1
ASSFLSPQGPEAF
>TRBJ2-3|NA|TRBV15
ATSRRLAGSTDTQY
>TRBJ1-1|NA|TRBV10-3
AIMFEGAAEAF
>TRBJ2-3|NA|TRBV29-1
SVEDRLRFSTDTQY
>TRBJ1-3|NA|TRBV7-8
ASSPAGNTIY
>TRBJ2-7|NA|TRBV5-1
ASSPMGHSTPDYEQY
>TRBJ2-3|NA|TRBV20-1
SASSGRNADTQY
>TRBJ1-3|NA|TRBV19
ASSTGQLGYTIY
>TRBJ2-1|once|TRBV7-9
ASSPGTGGYNEQF
>TRBJ1-1|NA|TRBV6-5
ASSYGTLMNTEAF
>TRBJ2-7|NA|TRBV6-5
ASSRTVAYEQY
>TRBJ1-6|few|TRBV6-6
ASTSGGGTLGSPLH
>TRBJ1-1|NA|TRBV5-4
ASSLGGRASTEAF
>TRBJ2-2|few|TRBV6-5
ASRLAANTGELF
>TRBJ2-7|NA|TRBV4-2
ASSQGVGRVYEQY
>TRBJ2-7|NA|TRBV2
ASSGGLAGAGEQY
>TRBJ2-2|NA|TRBV7-9
ASSRTGWNTGELF
>TRBJ1-5|NA|TRBV5-5
ASSLATGGAGNQPQH
>TRBJ2-1|NA|TRBV7-2
ASSSTSVGEQF
>TRBJ1-4|NA|TRBV6-1
ASSVGQGAPAVNEKLF
>TRBJ1-2|few|TRBV6-5
ASSRTGGGYGYT
>TRBJ2-5|NA|TRBV19
ASSMSKLGRGETQY
>TRBJ1-5|few|TRBV12-5
ASGLSADSNQPQH
>TRBJ1-4|NA|TRBV30
AWRPPTNEKLF
>TRBJ1-1|NA|TRBV6-2/TRBV6-3
ASSLTGKVTEAF
>TRBJ1-2|NA|TRBV5-6
ASSLWPMGQGDGYT
>TRBJ1-6|NA|TRBV5-6
ASSLVGRNSPLH
>TRBJ2-5|NA|TRBV5-1
ASSPTSGSGETQY
>TRBJ1-2|NA|TRBV6-5
ASSYSGQMPNYGYT
>TRBJ2-7|NA|TRBV30
AWSVRQEQY
>TRBJ1-2|NA|TRBV29-1
SVGQGGTYGYT
>TRBJ1-3|NA|TRBV5-1
ASSLGTGGSMSSGNTIY
>TRBJ2-5|NA|TRBV5-1
ASSFRTPLGETQY
>TRBJ1-4|NA|TRBV11-3
ASSENILPGFASTNEKLF
>TRBJ2-7|few|TRBV2
ASSALFYEQY
>TRBJ2-3|NA|TRBV11-2
ASSLGLAGAADTQY
>TRBJ1-2|NA|TRBV5-1
ASSLDRGPANYGYT
>TRBJ2-6|NA|TRBV5-1
ASSVQGSGANVLT